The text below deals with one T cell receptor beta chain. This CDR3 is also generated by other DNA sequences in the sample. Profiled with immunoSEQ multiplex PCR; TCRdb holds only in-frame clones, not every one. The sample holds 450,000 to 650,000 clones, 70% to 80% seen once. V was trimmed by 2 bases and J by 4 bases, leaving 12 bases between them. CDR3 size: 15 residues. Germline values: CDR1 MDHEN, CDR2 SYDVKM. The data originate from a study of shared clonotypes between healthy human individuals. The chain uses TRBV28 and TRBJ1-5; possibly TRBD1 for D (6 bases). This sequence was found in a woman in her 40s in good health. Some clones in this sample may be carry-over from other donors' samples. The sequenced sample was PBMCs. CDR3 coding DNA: TGTGCCAGCAGTTTAGGGGTCAGGGGTAATCAGCCCCAGCATTTT. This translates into CASSLGVRGNQPQHF.